These 20 T cell receptor beta chains were all obtained from the same sample, sequenced in a study of beta chain features in type 1 diabetes. The entirety of the isolated RNA underwent reverse transcription, so expressed TCRB transcripts were sequenced. TCRdb keeps only in-frame clones here, not all; method: immunoSEQ multiplex PCR. The table records 310,000 or so clones, less than 9.5% of them present only once. Sequenced input: central memory CD4+ T cells from blood. All receptors derive from a woman between 18 and 30 years old in good health.

This clone has a handful of counts. The J gene is TRBJ2-1, the V gene TRBV28; the D is unclear. Looked up from germline, CDR1 is MDHEN and CDR2 is SYDVKM. The V end lost 3 bases, the J end lost 1 base, and 16 bases lay between the germline ends. The CDR3 sequence is 17 residues long. The CDR3 region is CASSFVGSISSYNEQFF. CDR3 in DNA: TGTGCCAGCAGTTTCGTCGGGTCTATTAGTTCCTACAATGAGCAGTTCTTC.

The chain joins TRBV19 to TRBJ2-1; a weak D match, TRBD1 (6 bases). The CDR3 contains 15 residues. The germline CDR1 and CDR2 sequences are LNHDA and SQIVND (reference sequence). Trimming pared 3 bases from V and 4 bases from J, leaving 13 bases between. In DNA form, the CDR3 reads TGTGCCAGTAGTATTGTTTCCAGGGGATACAATGAGCAGTTCTTC. Its translation: CASSIVSRGYNEQFF.

This clone was seen only a few times. The same CDR3 can be traced to other DNA sequences in this sample. CDR3 coding DNA: TGTGCCATCAGTGAGCGGGCAGATACGCAGTATTTT. Translation gives CAISERADTQYF. The genes are TRBV10-3 and TRBJ2-3; the D is unclear. The germline gives CDR1 ENHRY, CDR2 SYGVKD. The CDR3 runs 12 residues. V lost 2 bases and J 4 bases, leaving 4 bases between the germline ends.

The chain recombines TRBV6-5 with TRBJ2-5; D gene uncertain. The assigned J gene may be wrong: the sequence end matches TRBJ2-7 better. The CDR3 contains 13 residues. In germline, CDR1 is MNHEY, CDR2 SVGAGI. DNA of the CDR3: TGTGCCATCAGGTCTCCCGATGCCTACGAGCAGTACTTC. Its translation: CAIRSPDAYEQYF.

This clone was counted ten times or more. V and J are TRBV7-2 and TRBJ2-7, with 7 nucleotides matching TRBD2. CDR3 length equals 18 residues. Germline-derived CDR1 and CDR2 are SGHTA and FQGNSA. V was pared by 0 bases and J by 0 bases, with 11 bases of the junction left unmatched. Here the CDR3 reads CASSLAGTTHSSSYEQYF. The CDR3 coding sequence is TGTGCCAGCAGCTTAGCCGGGACTACTCATTCTAGCTCCTACGAGCAGTACTTC.

The chain is built from TRBV15 and TRBJ2-1, with a weak D call TRBD2 (6 bases). Trimming cost V 5 bases and J 6 bases, with 14 bases left between them. Per germline, CDR1 LNHNV and CDR2 YYDKDF (reference sequence). The length of the CDR3 is 14 residues. The DNA for the CDR3 is TGTGCCACCAGCGTCGCACTAGCTGGCAATGAGCAGTTCTTC. Translated, it gives CATSVALAGNEQFF.

The sample holds many counts of this clone. V and J are TRBV11-2 and TRBJ1-4; D is unresolved. The length of the CDR3 is 12 residues. V was trimmed by 1 base and J by 6 bases, leaving 3 bases between them. Germline loops: CDR1 SGHAT, CDR2 FQNNGV. The CDR3 DNA is TGTGCCAGCAGCTTAGGTTATGAAAAACTGTTTTTT. Translating it yields CASSLGYEKLFF.

This chain uses TRBV4-2 with TRBJ1-2; no definite D call. CDR3 length equals 13 residues. Trimming took off 0 bases at V and 8 bases at J, with 10 bases between the two ends. Germline V gene sequence: CDR1 LGHNA, CDR2 YNFKEQ. DNA of the CDR3: TGTGCCAGCAGCCAAGATCCAGCGAGAGGCTACACCTTC. Its protein product is CASSQDPARGYTF.

The V call is TRBV19, the J call TRBJ1-1, with D possibly TRBD1 on 5 matching bases. The CDR3 totals 13 residues. CDR1 and CDR2 (germline): LNHDA, SQIVND (reference sequence). Trimming removed 6 bases from V and 4 bases from J, with 12 bases in between. The CDR3 DNA reads TGTGCCAGTAGCCCGGCGGGGGGCACTGAAGCTTTCTTT. Residues: CASSPAGGTEAFF.

V and J are TRBV5-1 and TRBJ2-1; TRBD2 aligns across 8 bases. The CDR3 sequence is 15 residues long. The trim removed 0 bases at V and 6 bases at J, leaving 5 bases unmatched. From germline, CDR1 is SGHRS and CDR2 YFSETQ. Written as DNA, the CDR3 is TGCGCCAGCAGCTTGGCCGGGACTAGAGGCAATGAGCAGTTCTTC. Protein sequence: CASSLAGTRGNEQFF.

In DNA, the CDR3 is TGTGCCAGCAGCGTCGGTAGATTGGTTGGCGGGGAGCTGTTTTTT. Residues: CASSVGRLVGGELFF. The J gene is TRBJ2-2, the V gene TRBV9, with D uncertain. The CDR3 is 15 amino acids. Germline CDR1 SGDLS, CDR2 YYNGEE. V lost 2 bases and J 7 bases, leaving 15 bases between the germline ends.

This clone was seen repeatedly, ten times or more. The sample holds other DNA sequences that translate to the same CDR3. The J gene is TRBJ1-2, the V gene TRBV28, with D perhaps matching TRBD1 (5 bases). This CDR3 region has 11 residues. Germline CDR1 and CDR2: MDHEN and SYDVKM. V was cut by 5 bases and J by 8 bases, with 9 bases left in between. CDR3 in amino acids: CASSVGRGYTF. CDR3 in DNA: TGTGCCAGCAGTGTGGGACGGGGCTACACCTTC.

The sample holds a few counts of this clone. This sequence joins TRBV4-3 and TRBJ1-2, with 12 bases fitting TRBD1. V lost 3 bases to trimming and J lost 8 bases; unmatched junction nucleotides: 4. The CDR3 loop spans 14 amino acids. Germline V gives CDR1 LGHNA, CDR2 YSLEER. The CDR3 DNA sequence: TGCGCCAGCAGCCAGGGACAGGGGGCCGGGGGCTACACCTTC. It translates to CASSQGQGAGGYTF.

This clone was detected only a few times. The chain uses TRBV9 and TRBJ2-6, with D perhaps matching TRBD1 (5 bases). This CDR3 is 14 amino acids long. Looked up from germline, CDR1 is SGDLS and CDR2 is YYNGEE. V lost 5 bases and J 4 bases, leaving 10 bases between the germline ends. CDR3 amino acids: CASRSGYGANVLTF. In DNA, the CDR3 is TGTGCCAGCAGGTCAGGGTACGGGGCCAACGTCCTGACTTTC.

This clone was picked up a small number of times. CDR3 sequence (DNA): TGTGCCAGCAGCTCGAGACAACCTGGAGCCTACGAGCAGTACTTC. The encoded protein is CASSSRQPGAYEQYF. The chain couples TRBV5-6 to TRBJ2-7; D gene uncertain. V lost 3 bases, J lost 2 bases, and 15 bases lay in between. The CDR3 covers 15 residues. CDR1 and CDR2 (germline): SGHDT, YYEEEE.

In regard to this clone: Possible read error: a much larger clone is one base away. Distinct nucleotide sequences in the sample also encode this CDR3. The chain has TRBV6-5 and TRBJ2-5; 12 nucleotides agree with TRBD2. CDR1 is MNHEY and CDR2 is SVGAGI in the germline V gene. CDR3 length equals 13 residues. V gave up 6 bases and J gave up 4 bases; unmatched junction bases: 0. The CDR3 nucleotides read TGTGCCAGCAGGACTAGCGGGAGAGAGACCCAGTACTTC. As protein: CASRTSGRETQYF.

This clone has just a few counts. The V and J genes are TRBV28 and TRBJ1-1; TRBD1 aligns across 8 bases. The CDR3 loop spans 15 amino acids. J lost 4 bases, V lost 1 base, and 5 bases had no gene match. The germline V gene has CDR1 MDHEN and CDR2 SYDVKM. CDR3 protein: CASSLSQGQGTEAFF. CDR3 DNA: TGTGCCAGCAGTTTATCACAAGGACAGGGCACTGAAGCTTTCTTT.

The rearrangement joins TRBV4-3 to TRBJ2-7, with 8 positions matching TRBD1. CDR1 and CDR2 (germline): LGHNA, YSLEER. The CDR3 totals 15 residues. Unmatched junction bases numbered 7, after V lost 1 base and J lost 5 bases. The CDR3 reads CASSQGATGANEQYF. Written as DNA, the CDR3 is TGCGCCAGCAGCCAAGGGGCGACAGGGGCCAACGAGCAGTACTTC.

This clone has just a few counts. One end of the junction is discordant with germline, which a read error may explain. The chain carries TRBV7-7 and TRBJ2-1; D gene ambiguous. CDR1 and CDR2 (germline): SSHAT, FNYEAQ (reference sequence). This CDR3 is 13 amino acids long. CDR3 in DNA: TGTGCTAGCAGCCTTTCCCAGCGCGGTGAGCAGTTCTTC. Translating it yields CASSLSQRGEQFF.

This clone has more than one count but fewer than ten. This chain uses TRBV5-1 with TRBJ2-1; 10 bases align to TRBD2. This CDR3 comprises 15 residues. The V gene's germline CDR1 is SGHRS and CDR2 YFSETQ. The J segment lost 9 bases and the V segment lost 0 bases, leaving 6 bases of the junction unmatched. CDR3 sequence: CASSLGAGGPAEQFF. CDR3 DNA sequence: TGCGCCAGCAGCTTGGGAGCGGGAGGGCCGGCTGAGCAGTTCTTC.